One and the same sample provided the 17 T cell receptor beta chains below, sequenced in a study of blood T cells in healthy people across ages (dated by TCRdb to 2013 to 2016). Library prep was done by 5' RACE. Sequencing took place on an Illumina HiSeq 2500. A second about 7 to 11 cycle PCR used a sample-barcoded 5' primer and a J-beta primer mix. Starting from the raw public reads, TCRdb applied fastp trimming at Q25, assembled clones with MiXCR and retained in-frame beta chains. Each entry merges the rows of one CDR3 protein and shows their most common DNA and genes. The sample table records about 1.4 million distinct CDR3 sequences; around 59% of these occur just once. The ten largest make up over 5.5% of the sample. The material sequenced was blood. The receptors were gathered from a young man in good health.

This chain joins TRBV10-3 and TRBJ2-3; the D is unclear. The ends were cut back, 10 bases at V and 2 bases at J, with 13 bases in the middle. The germline gives CDR1 ENHRY, CDR2 SYGVKD. The CDR3 covers 13 residues. This chain's CDR3 is CANAREPTDTQYF. The CDR3 nucleotides read TGTGCCAATGCTCGCGAACCCACAGATACGCAGTATTTT.

The chain has TRBV11-2 and TRBJ1-4, with a possible D match to TRBD1 (5 bases). In germline, CDR1 is SGHAT, CDR2 FQNNGV. This CDR3 region has 15 residues. Trimming left V 5 bases short and J 7 bases short, with 17 bases between. The chain's CDR3 is CASSPFGGIREKLFF. The CDR3 DNA reads as TGTGCCAGCAGCCCCTTCGGGGGGATCCGTGAAAAACTGTTTTTT.

CDR3 in DNA: TGCAGTGCTCCCCCCCGCGGGACAGGGATCCCCTATGGCTACACCTTC. Translated: CSAPPRGTGIPYGYTF. The gene calls are TRBV20-1 and TRBJ1-2, with 9 bases fitting TRBD1. V shed 5 bases, J shed 4 bases, and the junction held 14 bases outside the gene matches. The CDR3 spans 16 residues. Germline V gives CDR1 DFQATT, CDR2 SNEGSKA (reference sequence).

This clonotype has only a few counts. This chain joins TRBV29-1 and TRBJ2-7; tentatively, D is TRBD1 (6 bases). Germline loops: CDR1 SQVTM, CDR2 ANQGSEA. V was pared by 3 bases and J by 4 bases, with 13 bases between. The CDR3 is made up of 13 amino acids. CDR3: CSVETGKGYEQYF. The DNA for the CDR3 is TGCAGCGTTGAGACAGGAAAAGGTTACGAGCAGTACTTC.

This chain uses TRBV4-1 with TRBJ2-1, with 9 nucleotides matching TRBD2. Germline values: CDR1 MGHRA, CDR2 YSYEKL. This CDR3 is built from 16 residues. Trimming took 2 bases from V and 3 from J; bases not matched to a gene: 5. For the CDR3, the DNA is TGCGCCAGCAGCCAACCTAGCGGGGTTCGCTACAATGAGCAGTTCTTC. It translates to CASSQPSGVRYNEQFF.

The sample holds a few counts of this clonotype. This chain uses TRBV20-1 with TRBJ2-1, with D tentatively TRBD2 (6 bases). The germline CDR1 and CDR2 sequences are DFQATT and SNEGSKA (reference sequence). The V and J ends lost 4 bases and 2 bases respectively, with 15 bases between them. This CDR3 has 15 amino acids. The CDR3 DNA sequence: TGCAGTGCTATTCCGTCTAGCGTTCCCTACAATGAGCAGTTCTTC. Translating gives CSAIPSSVPYNEQFF.

The V and J genes are TRBV6-6 and TRBJ1-5, with TRBD1 matching over 7 bases. This CDR3 spans 14 amino acids. V gave up 5 bases and J gave up 7 bases; unmatched junction bases: 8. Germline V lookup: CDR1 MNHNY, CDR2 SVGAGI (reference sequence). The CDR3 region has the DNA TGTGCCAGCAGTACCACAGGGGTAGGGCAGCCCCAGCATTTT. Encoded protein: CASSTTGVGQPQHF.

This clonotype showed up many times. The gene calls are TRBV12-3 or TRBV12-4 and TRBJ2-7, with D possibly TRBD1 on 6 matching bases. CDR3 length: 12 residues. V was pared by 6 bases and J by 3 bases, with 9 bases between. CDR3 sequence reads: CASSTDSYEQYF. CDR3 in DNA: TGTGCCAGCAGCACGGACAGCTACGAGCAGTACTTC.

This chain joins TRBV27 and TRBJ2-5, with D possibly matching TRBD1 (6 bases). The DNA end favors TRBJ2-7, so the J call may be wrong. The CDR3 has 16 amino acids. Germline CDR1 and CDR2: MNHEY and SMNVEV (reference sequence). Here the CDR3 DNA reads TGTGCCAGCAGTTCAGCCCCTACAGGGAGACTCGACGAGCAGTACTTC. Translating gives CASSSAPTGRLDEQYF.

Points on this clonotype: Since no conserved phenylalanine or tryptophan closes the CDR3, a read error is the likely cause. V is TRBV30 and J is TRBJ2-5; 8 bases fit TRBD2. The DNA end lines up better with TRBJ2-7; the J call may be wrong. The CDR3 spans 14 residues. Germline lookup yields CDR1 GTSNPN and CDR2 SVGIG (reference sequence). The DNA of the CDR3 is TGTGCCTGGAGAGGACTAGCACACACCTACGAGCAGTACTTA. It is translated as CAWRGLAHTYEQYL.

This clonotype has a handful of counts. The CDR3: CAISGLWDWGKAYGYTF. In DNA form, the CDR3 reads TGTGCCATCAGCGGATTATGGGACTGGGGGAAGGCATATGGCTACACCTTC. The chain combines TRBV10-3 with TRBJ1-2; TRBD1 might be the D (5 bases). This CDR3 spans 17 amino acids. The germline gives CDR1 ENHRY, CDR2 SYGVKD. V shed 6 bases and J shed 5 bases, with 25 bases lying between them.

This rearrangement joins TRBV29-1 to TRBJ2-3; possibly TRBD1 or TRBD2 for D (5 bases each). This CDR3 has 16 residues. Trimming removed 6 bases from V and 0 bases from J, with 19 bases in between. Looked up from germline, CDR1 is SQVTM and CDR2 is ANQGSEA. This CDR3 reads CSVVPTGRLSTDTQYF. The CDR3 DNA reads as TGCAGCGTGGTTCCAACGGGACGACTTAGCACAGATACGCAGTATTTT.

J is TRBJ2-3 and V is TRBV9; 9 nucleotides agree with TRBD1. Per germline, CDR1 SGDLS and CDR2 YYNGEE. The ends lost 2 bases at V and 0 bases at J; junction bases unmatched: 7. The CDR3 has 17 residues. The CDR3 nucleotides read TGTGCCAGCAGCGTTTCACAGGGGGCGAGTAGCACAGATACGCAGTATTTT. This encodes CASSVSQGASSTDTQYF.

This sequence joins TRBV7-2 and TRBJ2-7; the D is unclear. The V gene's germline CDR1 is SGHTA and CDR2 FQGNSA. V was shortened by 0 bases and J by 2 bases, with 8 bases between the two germline ends. The length of the CDR3 is 14 residues. Here the CDR3 reads CASSLAEDAYEQYF. The CDR3 DNA is TGTGCCAGCAGCTTAGCAGAGGACGCCTACGAGCAGTACTTC.

In DNA, the CDR3 is TGTGCCAGCTCACCAACGACTAGGATAGGTTACGAGCAGTACTTC. It specifies CASSPTTRIGYEQYF. The rearrangement uses TRBV18 and TRBJ2-7; a weak D match, TRBD2 (6 bases). The CDR3 is 15 residues long. Trimming cost V 2 bases and J 4 bases, with 15 bases left between them. Germline V gene lookup returns CDR1 KGHSH and CDR2 LQKENI. Drawing the rest from reference TRBV18 and TRBJ2-7, the complete variable domain is NAGVMQNPRHLVRRRGQEARLRCSPMKGHSHVYWYRQLPEEGLKFMVYLQKENIIDESGMPKERFSAEFPKEGPSILRIQQVVRGDSAAYFCASSPTTRIGYEQYFGPGTRLTVT.

This clonotype was detected a few times. This chain uses TRBV4-3 with TRBJ2-5; the D gene is possibly TRBD2 (5 bases). The CDR3 spans 14 residues. Germline V lookup: CDR1 LGHNA, CDR2 YSLEER. The V and J ends lost 0 bases and 9 bases respectively, with 14 bases between them. This CDR3 reads CASSQDRGFSAQYF. CDR3 in DNA: TGCGCCAGCAGCCAAGATCGAGGGTTTTCGGCCCAGTACTTC.

V gene TRBV29-1 combines with J gene TRBJ2-7, with 7 nucleotides matching TRBD2. After removal of 7 bases from V and 1 base from J, the junction contained 10 bases not matched to a gene. Germline V lookup: CDR1 SQVTM, CDR2 ANQGSEA. The length of the CDR3 is 14 residues. CDR3 sequence reads: CSAVKSGESYEQYF. The CDR3 region has the DNA TGCAGCGCCGTAAAAAGCGGGGAATCCTACGAGCAGTACTTC.